This T cell receptor beta chain derives from a study of T cell responses to AZD1222 COVID-19 vaccine. Study-level findings and limits: CD4 TCRs associated with vaccination spanned spike, dominating at 160-218 and 743-854. Unmutated regions of variants are reportedly targeted by nearly half of spike-specific TCRs. There were mostly white British donors and more females than males, and clonal diversity was possibly underestimated.

Method: immunoSEQ multiplex PCR; TCRdb's copy keeps in-frame clones and lacks some. The sample has under 140,000 clones; 81% are singletons. The germline CDR1 and CDR2 sequences are SEHNR and FQNEAQ (reference sequence). The CDR3 totals 14 residues. Trimming cost V 8 bases and J 6 bases; bases outside gene matches: 7. This clone was seen a few times. What it binds is unknown. The sample consisted of peripheral blood, taken on day 0 of AZD1222 vaccination. The chain links TRBV7-9 to TRBJ2-2; the match to TRBD2 covers 9 bases. This receptor was obtained from an adult in good health. The CDR3 DNA is TGTGCCAGCGTGCGCGGGGGGGCCCCCGGGGAGCTGTTTTTT. Protein sequence: CASVRGGAPGELFF.